This T cell receptor beta chain originates from a study of blood T cell repertoires in COVID-19. Study at large: Acute and convalescent COVID-19 samples came from the United States, Italy and Spain. From T cells, B-cell-depleted T cells, or PBMCs came the material, which was cDNA or gDNA.

Trimming took off 0 bases at V and 6 bases at J, with 12 bases between the two ends. CDR3 length: 14 amino acids. Germline CDR1 and CDR2: SGHRS and YFSETQ. Some clones are missing from TCRdb's copy, which holds only in-frame ones; the method was immunoSEQ multiplex PCR. This sample has over 200,000 clones, with about 80% found just once. Each participant's cohort was designated according to participant-reported clinical history. In Cohort 3, a recovered donor had either two negative PCRs, clearance, or symptom resolution. V usage is TRBV5-1 and J usage is TRBJ1-1; D uncertain. This receptor was obtained from a man between 60 and 70 years old who had recovered from COVID-19. Source material: PBMCs or T cells enriched from blood (not recorded which). Here the CDR3 reads CASSLEEASPEAFF. The CDR3 coding sequence is TGCGCCAGCAGCTTGGAAGAGGCATCTCCTGAAGCTTTCTTT. The entire variable domain, with the rest obtained from reference TRBV5-1 and TRBJ1-1, is as follows: KAGVTQTPRYLIKTRGQQVTLSCSPISGHRSVSWYQQTPGQGLQFLFEYFSETQRNKGNFPGRFSGRQFSNSRSEMNVSTLELGDSALYLCASSLEEASPEAFFGQGTRLTVV.